The 12 T cell receptor beta chains below come from one sample, sequenced in a study of patients and donors after allogeneic stem cell transplantation. Using its own MiXCR run on the RT-PCR reads, TCRdb lists one record per CDR3 protein. The data contain about a million distinct CDR3 sequences, approximately 18% of them singletons. Sequenced: blood, either unsorted or a sorted T cell fraction (not recorded which). The receptor set was obtained from a human donor who was either an allogeneic HSCT recipient or a stem cell or donor lymphocyte infusion donor (not recorded which). It is not recorded whose cells these are; they may come from a transplant donor.

This clonotype was counted at least ten times. The chain couples TRBV6-1 to TRBJ1-4; D is unresolved. The CDR3 sequence is 14 residues long. From germline, CDR1 is MNHNS and CDR2 SASEGT. Trimming removed 6 bases at V and 6 bases at J, with 14 bases between. The CDR3 DNA reads as TGTGCCAGCAGCGACGTGGGTTTGGATGAAAAACTGTTTTTT. Its translation: CASSDVGLDEKLFF.

This clonotype was counted between two and nine times. As DNA, the CDR3 is TGTGCCAGCAGCTTAGATTACGAACAGGGGATCTATGGCTACACCTTC. Translated, it gives CASSLDYEQGIYGYTF. The gene calls are TRBV7-9 and TRBJ1-2, with TRBD1 identical over 7 bases. V was clipped by 1 base and J by 4 bases; unmatched bases: 9. From germline, CDR1 is SEHNR and CDR2 FQNEAQ (reference sequence). This CDR3 comprises 16 residues.

This clonotype was seen only a few times. The chain is built from TRBV5-1 and TRBJ2-5; perhaps TRBD1 as D (6 bases). Trimming took 0 bases from V and 1 from J, leaving 13 bases between them. This CDR3 has 16 residues. Per germline, CDR1 SGHRS and CDR2 YFSETQ. CDR3 DNA sequence: TGCGCCAGCAGCTTGGGCCGACAGGCGATCCAAGAGACCCAGTACTTC. It specifies CASSLGRQAIQETQYF. Looking up the rest from reference TRBV5-1 and TRBJ2-5 gives the full variable domain: KAGVTQTPRYLIKTRGQQVTLSCSPISGHRSVSWYQQTPGQGLQFLFEYFSETQRNKGNFPGRFSGRQFSNSRSEMNVSTLELGDSALYLCASSLGRQAIQETQYFGPGTRLLVL.

The V and J genes are TRBV5-1 and TRBJ2-1; 7 positions agree with TRBD2. After removal of 0 bases from V and 5 bases from J, the junction contained 5 bases not matched to a gene. Germline values: CDR1 SGHRS, CDR2 YFSETQ. CDR3 length equals 15 residues. DNA for the CDR3: TGCGCCAGCAGCTTGGATGGGGGGGGTAACAATGAGCAGTTCTTC. This gives the protein CASSLDGGGNNEQFF.

The rearrangement links TRBV7-9 to TRBJ2-1; TRBD1 agrees at 8 bases. CDR1 is SEHNR, CDR2 FQNEAQ, per germline (reference sequence). With V trimmed by 3 bases and J by 0 bases, 7 bases remained unmatched. The CDR3 loop spans 17 amino acids. The CDR3 DNA sequence: TGTGCCAGCAGCTTCCCAGGGGGCCAAAGCTCCTACAATGAGCAGTTCTTC. Encoded protein: CASSFPGGQSSYNEQFF. The full variable domain, with the rest looked up from reference TRBV7-9 and TRBJ2-1, is DTGVSQNPRHKITKRGQNVTFRCDPISEHNRLYWYRQTLGQGPEFLTYFQNEAQLEKSRLLSDRFSAERPKGSFSTLEIQRTEQGDSAMYLCASSFPGGQSSYNEQFFGPGTRLTVL.

This clonotype was found a few times. V gene TRBV29-1 combines with J gene TRBJ1-4; 9 bases fit TRBD1. J lost 8 bases, V lost 3 bases, and 7 bases had no gene match. The CDR3 consists of 14 residues. Germline V gene sequence: CDR1 SQVTM, CDR2 ANQGSEA. The CDR3 protein is CSVERGTGNEKLFF. The CDR3, as DNA: TGCAGCGTTGAGAGAGGGACAGGGAACGAAAAACTGTTTTTT.

Only a few counts were recorded for this clonotype. The chain is built from TRBV6-2 or TRBV6-3 and TRBJ2-3; TRBD2 might be the D (5 bases). The CDR3 sequence is 14 residues long. Trimming shortened V by 5 bases and J by 0 bases, and 9 bases separated the two germline ends. From germline, CDR1 is MNHEY and CDR2 SVGEGT. The CDR3 sequence: CASSRGYSTDTQYF. CDR3 coding DNA: TGTGCCAGCAGTCGGGGTTATAGCACAGATACGCAGTATTTT.

This clonotype was counted a few times. The CDR3 DNA reads as TGTGCCAGCAGTGAATTTGAGAACTACAATGAGCAGTTCTTC. This encodes CASSEFENYNEQFF. This chain connects TRBV25-1 to TRBJ2-1, with D hard to call. Germline CDR1 is MGHDK and CDR2 is SYGVNS. The V gene lost 1 base and the J gene lost 3 bases, with 7 bases spanning the gap. This CDR3 is 14 amino acids long.

This clonotype has a handful of counts. V gene TRBV6-2 or TRBV6-3 combines with J gene TRBJ1-2; the match to TRBD1 covers 8 bases. Trimming cost V 6 bases and J 6 bases; bases outside gene matches: 12. The CDR3 spans 15 residues. Germline V lookup: CDR1 MNHEY, CDR2 SVGEGT. The CDR3 nucleotides read TGTGCCAGCAGCCGGACAGGGAAACTGAGGAATGGCTACACCTTC. Protein: CASSRTGKLRNGYTF.

This clonotype has more than one count but fewer than ten. The V call is TRBV5-1, the J call TRBJ2-5, with 10 nucleotides matching TRBD2. Trimming at V came to 4 bases and at J to 2 bases, leaving 5 bases not matched to a gene. The CDR3 is 15 residues long. In germline, CDR1 is SGHRS, CDR2 YFSETQ. In DNA, the CDR3 is TGCGCCAGCAGCGTTAGCGGGAGGCAACAAGAGACCCAGTACTTC. Amino acid sequence: CASSVSGRQQETQYF.

This clonotype was found a few times. The rearrangement links TRBV5-1 to TRBJ1-1, with TRBD1 matching 10 bases. Germline CDR1 SGHRS, CDR2 YFSETQ. The V and J ends lost 3 bases and 9 bases, in that order; junction bases with no gene match: 8. This CDR3 region has 14 residues. The CDR3 DNA is TGCGCCAGCAGCTCGGACGGGACAGGGGACAAAGCTTTCTTT. It is translated as CASSSDGTGDKAFF. Together with reference TRBV5-1 and TRBJ1-1, the CDR3 gives the full variable domain: KAGVTQTPRYLIKTRGQQVTLSCSPISGHRSVSWYQQTPGQGLQFLFEYFSETQRNKGNFPGRFSGRQFSNSRSEMNVSTLELGDSALYLCASSSDGTGDKAFFGQGTRLTVV.

This clonotype was observed at least ten times. The CDR3 here is CAISHTGTQTYEQYF. CDR3 DNA: TGTGCCATCAGTCATACCGGGACACAAACCTACGAGCAGTACTTC. This chain uses TRBV10-3 with TRBJ2-7, with D perhaps TRBD1 (6 bases). Germline V lookup: CDR1 ENHRY, CDR2 SYGVKD. This CDR3 has 15 residues. Trimming stripped 5 bases from V and 2 bases from J, with 16 bases between.